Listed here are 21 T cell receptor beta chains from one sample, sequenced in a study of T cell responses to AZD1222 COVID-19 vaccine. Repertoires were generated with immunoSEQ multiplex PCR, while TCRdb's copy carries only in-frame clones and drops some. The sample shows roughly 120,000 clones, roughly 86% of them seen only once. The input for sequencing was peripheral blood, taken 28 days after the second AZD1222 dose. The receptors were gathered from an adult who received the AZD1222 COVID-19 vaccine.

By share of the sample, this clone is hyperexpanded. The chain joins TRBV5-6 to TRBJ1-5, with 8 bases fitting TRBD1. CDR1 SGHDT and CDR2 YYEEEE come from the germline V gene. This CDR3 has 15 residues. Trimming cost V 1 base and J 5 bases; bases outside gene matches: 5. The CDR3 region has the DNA TGTGCCAGCAGCTTGAAGGGACAGGACCATCAGCCCCAGCATTTT. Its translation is CASSLKGQDHQPQHF.

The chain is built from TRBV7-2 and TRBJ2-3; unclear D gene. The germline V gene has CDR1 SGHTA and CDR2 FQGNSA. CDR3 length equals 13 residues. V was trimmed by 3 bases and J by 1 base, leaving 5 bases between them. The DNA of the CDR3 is TGTGCCAGCAGCTTTACAGGCACAGATACGCAGTATTTT. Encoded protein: CASSFTGTDTQYF.

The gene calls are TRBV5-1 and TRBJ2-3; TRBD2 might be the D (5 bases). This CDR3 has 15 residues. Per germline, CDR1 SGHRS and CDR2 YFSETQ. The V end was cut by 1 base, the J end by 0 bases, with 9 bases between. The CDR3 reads CASSLTGSSTDTQYF. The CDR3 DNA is TGCGCCAGCAGCTTGACGGGATCCAGCACAGATACGCAGTATTTT. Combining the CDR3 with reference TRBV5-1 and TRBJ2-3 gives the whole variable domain KAGVTQTPRYLIKTRGQQVTLSCSPISGHRSVSWYQQTPGQGLQFLFEYFSETQRNKGNFPGRFSGRQFSNSRSEMNVSTLELGDSALYLCASSLTGSSTDTQYFGPGTRLTVL.

The CDR3 DNA is TGTGCCAGCAGCTCCGGCCTGGCGGGAGAGGCATACTTC. Translating gives CASSSGLAGEAYF. The J gene is TRBJ2-5, the V gene TRBV7-8; 7 positions match TRBD2. The junction had 13 bases not matched to a gene; V was cut back by 4 bases and J by 14 bases. Germline CDR1 and CDR2: SGHVS and FQNEAQ. CDR3 length: 13 amino acids.

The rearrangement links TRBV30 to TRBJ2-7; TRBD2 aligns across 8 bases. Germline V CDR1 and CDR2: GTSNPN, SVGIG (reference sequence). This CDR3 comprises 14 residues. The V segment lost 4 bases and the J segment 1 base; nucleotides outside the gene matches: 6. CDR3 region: CAWKSGSVSYEQYF. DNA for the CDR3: TGTGCCTGGAAGAGCGGGAGTGTATCCTACGAGCAGTACTTC.

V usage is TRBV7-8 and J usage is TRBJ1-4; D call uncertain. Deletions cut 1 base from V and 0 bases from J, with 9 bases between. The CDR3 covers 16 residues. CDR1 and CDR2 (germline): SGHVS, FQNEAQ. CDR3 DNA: TGTGCCAGCAGCTTAGTAGTCGGGGCAACTAATGAAAAACTGTTTTTT. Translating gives CASSLVVGATNEKLFF.

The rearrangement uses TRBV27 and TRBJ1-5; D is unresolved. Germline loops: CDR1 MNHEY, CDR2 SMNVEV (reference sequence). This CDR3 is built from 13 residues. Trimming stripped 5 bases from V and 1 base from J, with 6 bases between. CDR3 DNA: TGTGCCAGCAGTGAGGGAAGCAATCAGCCCCAGCATTTT. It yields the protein CASSEGSNQPQHF.

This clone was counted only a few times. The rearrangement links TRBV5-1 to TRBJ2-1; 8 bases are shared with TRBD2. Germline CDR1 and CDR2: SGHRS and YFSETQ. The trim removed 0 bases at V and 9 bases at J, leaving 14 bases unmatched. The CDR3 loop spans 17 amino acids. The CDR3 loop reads CASSLGVWGTRSGEQFF. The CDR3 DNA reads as TGCGCCAGCAGCTTGGGGGTCTGGGGGACTAGGAGTGGTGAGCAGTTCTTC.

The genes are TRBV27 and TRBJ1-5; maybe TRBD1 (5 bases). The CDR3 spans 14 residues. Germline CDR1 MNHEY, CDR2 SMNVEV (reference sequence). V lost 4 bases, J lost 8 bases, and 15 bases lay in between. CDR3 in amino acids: CASSSRTIPEPQHF. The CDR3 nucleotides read TGTGCCAGCAGTTCCCGGACAATCCCGGAGCCCCAGCATTTT.

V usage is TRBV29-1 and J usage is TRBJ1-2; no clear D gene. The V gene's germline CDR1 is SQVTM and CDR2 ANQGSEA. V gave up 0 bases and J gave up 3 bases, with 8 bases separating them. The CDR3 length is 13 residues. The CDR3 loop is CSVEDPIDYGYTF. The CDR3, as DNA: TGCAGCGTTGAAGACCCCATAGACTATGGCTACACCTTC.

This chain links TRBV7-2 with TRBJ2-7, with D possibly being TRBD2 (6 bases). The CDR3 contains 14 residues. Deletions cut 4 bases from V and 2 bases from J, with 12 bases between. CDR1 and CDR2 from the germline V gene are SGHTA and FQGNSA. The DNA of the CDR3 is TGTGCCAGCAGCTCCGGGACTGAGACCTACGAGCAGTACTTC. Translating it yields CASSSGTETYEQYF.

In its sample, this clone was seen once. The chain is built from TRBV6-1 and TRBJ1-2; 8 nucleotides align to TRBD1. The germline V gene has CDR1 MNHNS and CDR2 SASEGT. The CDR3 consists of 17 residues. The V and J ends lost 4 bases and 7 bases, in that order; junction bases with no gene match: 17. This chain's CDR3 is CASSVFRTGQSFSGYTF. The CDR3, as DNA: TGTGCCAGCAGTGTATTTAGGACAGGGCAAAGTTTTTCTGGCTACACCTTC.

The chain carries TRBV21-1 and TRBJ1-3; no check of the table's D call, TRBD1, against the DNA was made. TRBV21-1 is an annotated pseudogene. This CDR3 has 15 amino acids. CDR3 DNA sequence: TGTGCCAGCAGCAGGACGACAGGCCCTGGAAACACCATATATTTT. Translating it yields CASSRTTGPGNTIYF.

CDR3 DNA sequence: TGTGCCAGTAGACGATTCGTGGATGAGCAGTTCTTC. This encodes CASRRFVDEQFF. The gene calls are TRBV6-5 and TRBJ2-1, with D hard to call. Germline V gene data show CDR1 as MNHEY and CDR2 as SVGAGI. This CDR3 region has 12 residues. V lost 9 bases, J lost 8 bases, and 14 bases lay in between.

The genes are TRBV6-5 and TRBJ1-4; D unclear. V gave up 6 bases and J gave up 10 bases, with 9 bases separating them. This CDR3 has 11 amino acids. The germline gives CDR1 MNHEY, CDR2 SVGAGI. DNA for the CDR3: TGTGCCAGCAGCTGGGGAGGAAAACTGTTTTTT. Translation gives CASSWGGKLFF.

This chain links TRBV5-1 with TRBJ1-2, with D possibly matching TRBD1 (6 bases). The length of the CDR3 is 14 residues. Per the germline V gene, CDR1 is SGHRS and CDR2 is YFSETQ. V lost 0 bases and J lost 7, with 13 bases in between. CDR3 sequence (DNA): TGCGCCAGCAGCTTGGCCGAGACAGGTTTTGGCTACACCTTC. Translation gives CASSLAETGFGYTF.

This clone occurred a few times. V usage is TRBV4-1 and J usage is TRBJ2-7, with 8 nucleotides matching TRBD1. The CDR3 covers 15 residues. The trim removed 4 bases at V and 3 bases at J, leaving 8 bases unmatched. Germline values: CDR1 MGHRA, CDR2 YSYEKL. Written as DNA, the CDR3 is TGCGCCAGCAGCCTCGCCGGGACAGGCTTCTACGAGCAGTACTTC. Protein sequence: CASSLAGTGFYEQYF.

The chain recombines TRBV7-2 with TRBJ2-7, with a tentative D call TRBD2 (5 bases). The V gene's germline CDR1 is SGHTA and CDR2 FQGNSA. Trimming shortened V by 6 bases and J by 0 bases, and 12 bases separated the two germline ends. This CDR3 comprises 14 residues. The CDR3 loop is CASRNSEHSYEQYF. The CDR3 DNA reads TGTGCCAGCAGGAATAGCGAGCACTCCTACGAGCAGTACTTC.

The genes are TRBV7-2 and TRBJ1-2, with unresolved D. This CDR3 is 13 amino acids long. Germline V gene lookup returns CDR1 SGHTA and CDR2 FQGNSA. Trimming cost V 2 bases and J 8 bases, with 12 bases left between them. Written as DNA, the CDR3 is TGTGCCAGCAGCTTAATAGCGGCTTTGGGCTACACCTTC. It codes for CASSLIAALGYTF.

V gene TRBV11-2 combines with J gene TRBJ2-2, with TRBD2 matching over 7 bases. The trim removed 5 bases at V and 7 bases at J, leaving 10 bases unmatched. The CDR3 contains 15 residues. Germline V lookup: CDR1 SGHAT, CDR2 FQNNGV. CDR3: CASSPGRGWGGELFF. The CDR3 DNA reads TGTGCCAGCAGCCCCGGGCGGGGGTGGGGCGGGGAGCTGTTTTTT.

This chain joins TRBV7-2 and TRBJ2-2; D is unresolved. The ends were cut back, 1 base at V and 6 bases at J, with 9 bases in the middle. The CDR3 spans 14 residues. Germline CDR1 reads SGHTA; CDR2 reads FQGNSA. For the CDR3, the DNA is TGTGCCAGCAGCTTAGGGCCCGAATCCGGGGAGCTGTTTTTT. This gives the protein CASSLGPESGELFF.